This T cell receptor beta chain is from a study of prognosis after radiotherapy for stage I lung cancer. Study in general: The study included over 13 patients with newly diagnosed primary stage I lung tumors and several with oligometastatic NSCLC after surgical resection of the primary tumor.

Points from the study as a whole: Tumor-specific status of the expanded TCR clones was not determined in the analysis. Between patients with and without metastases, TRBV and TRBJ gene usage reportedly differed.

Multiplex PCR, run in two rounds, amplified TCR beta CDR3 from genomic DNA. First-round PCR, the initial amplification, used primers specific to each TRBV and TRBJ gene. Each CDR3 protein gets one entry after TCRdb re-called the multiplex PCR reads with MiXCR. The sample lists roughly 23,000 distinct CDR3 sequences, roughly 40% occurring once. In this sample, this clonotype turned up many times. The antigen remains unidentified. Peripheral blood, 6 to 7.5 milliliters per draw, was collected at each of two time points. This CDR3 is built from 14 residues. In germline, CDR1 is SGHRS, CDR2 YFSETQ. Trimming removed 1 base from V and 0 bases from J, with 8 bases in between.

V is TRBV5-1 and J is TRBJ2-7, with TRBD2 as a possible D gene (6 bases). This receptor was taken from a donor aged 50 or older with non-small cell lung cancer. The specimen was PBMCs, collected before or after stereotactic body radiation therapy (not recorded which). The CDR3 is CASSLIAASYEQYF. The CDR3 DNA follows: TGCGCCAGCAGCTTGATAGCGGCCTCCTACGAGCAGTACTTC.